The 8 T cell receptor beta chains below come from one sample, sequenced in a study of cytomegalovirus exposure and HLA in healthy donors. Primers for the PCR totalled 60 Vbeta and 13 Jbeta. The protocol was immunoSEQ multiplex PCR, while the TCRdb copy is restricted to in-frame clones and leaves out a portion. Altogether about 52,000 clones are present, over 70% being singletons, with the ten largest covering about 3%. The sequenced sample consisted of PBMCs. The receptors were gathered from a man aged 18 to 29 in good health and CMV-seronegative.

This chain links TRBV21-1 with TRBJ2-7; the tabulated D call, TRBD1, remains unverified against the DNA. TRBV21-1 is designated a pseudogene. The CDR3 sequence is 12 residues long. The CDR3 is CASSRQNYEQYF. The CDR3 DNA reads as TGTGCCAGCAGCCGACAAAACTACGAGCAGTACTTC.

V is TRBV5-1 and J is TRBJ1-4, with 8 bases that match TRBD1. The germline V gene has CDR1 SGHRS and CDR2 YFSETQ. This CDR3 has 14 amino acids. V was clipped by 4 bases and J by 6 bases; unmatched bases: 5. The CDR3 protein is CASSRGQGDEKLFF. The CDR3 DNA reads as TGCGCCAGCAGCCGAGGACAGGGTGATGAAAAACTGTTTTTT.

V and J are TRBV25-1 and TRBJ2-3, with 13 bases fitting TRBD2. Per germline, CDR1 MGHDK and CDR2 SYGVNS. J was trimmed by 6 bases and V by 4 bases; bases with no gene match: 4. This CDR3 has 15 residues. This CDR3 reads CASSVWTSGSDTQYF. The CDR3 DNA sequence: TGTGCCAGCAGTGTATGGACTAGCGGGAGTGATACGCAGTATTTT.

The chain carries TRBV28 and TRBJ2-1; D possibly corresponds to TRBD2 (5 bases). V was trimmed by 7 bases and J by 13 bases, leaving 17 bases between them. Germline V gene data show CDR1 as MDHEN and CDR2 as SYDVKM. The CDR3 contains 12 residues. CDR3 in DNA: TGTGCCAGCACCACTTCAGGACTCAGTCAGTTCTTC. Protein: CASTTSGLSQFF.

In this sample, this clone turned up once. The rearrangement uses TRBV7-8 and TRBJ2-7, with a tentative D call TRBD2 (6 bases). Germline V CDR1 and CDR2: SGHVS, FQNEAQ. V was trimmed by 4 bases and J by 6 bases, leaving 16 bases between them. The CDR3 runs to 14 residues. Here the CDR3 reads CASSSEGFSSEQYF. The CDR3 DNA is TGTGCCAGCAGCTCGGAGGGCTTCTCTTCCGAGCAGTACTTC.

This clone came up a few times. This chain links TRBV28 with TRBJ2-1, with TRBD1 matching 7 bases. Germline V gives CDR1 MDHEN, CDR2 SYDVKM. The CDR3 is made up of 14 amino acids. The V segment lost 2 bases and the J segment 3 bases; nucleotides outside the gene matches: 1. The CDR3 coding sequence is TGTGCCAGCAGTTTAGGGACAGACTACAATGAGCAGTTCTTC. Amino acid sequence: CASSLGTDYNEQFF.

The genes are TRBV15 and TRBJ2-7; 9 bases line up with TRBD1. This CDR3 is 15 amino acids long. Germline V gene lookup returns CDR1 LNHNV and CDR2 YYDKDF (reference sequence). V trimming: 0 bases; J trimming: 5 bases; junction bases outside the gene matches: 5. The CDR3 loop reads CATSRDRDRAHEQYF. In DNA form, the CDR3 reads TGTGCCACCAGCAGAGATCGGGACAGGGCCCACGAGCAGTACTTC.

The chain carries TRBV4-2 and TRBJ1-5, with 7 bases that match TRBD1. This CDR3 has 14 residues. The germline gives CDR1 LGHNA, CDR2 YNFKEQ. Trimming cost V 3 bases and J 4 bases; bases outside gene matches: 3. The CDR3 here is CASSHSTGNQPQHF. DNA for the CDR3: TGTGCCAGCAGCCACTCGACAGGGAATCAGCCCCAGCATTTT.